The 17 T cell receptor beta chains reported below all come from one sample, sequenced in a study of blood T cell repertoires in COVID-19. The protocol was immunoSEQ multiplex PCR, while the TCRdb copy is restricted to in-frame clones and leaves out a portion. The table has 250,000 to 400,000 clones, 85% to 90% seen once. Material: peripheral blood. These receptors originate from a woman between 25 and 40 years old with COVID-19, enrolled during active disease.

This clone was observed a single time. The chain is built from TRBV7-9 and TRBJ2-4; no firm D call. CDR3 length: 14 residues. CDR1 SEHNR and CDR2 FQNEAQ come from the germline V gene (reference sequence). With 0 bases removed from V and 9 bases from J, the gap between germline ends came to 12 bases. The CDR3 nucleotides read TGTGCCAGCAGCTTAGCGCGCGAAGTAAGCATTCAGTACTTC. Translating gives CASSLAREVSIQYF.

This clone has just a few counts. The CDR3 DNA is TGCGCCAGCAGCCGTACTAGCGGGAACATCTACGAGCAGTACTTC. Its translation is CASSRTSGNIYEQYF. The chain joins TRBV5-1 to TRBJ2-7; 10 bases are shared with TRBD2. Trimming removed 4 bases from V and 3 bases from J; junction bases left unmatched: 7. The CDR3 is 15 residues long. CDR1 and CDR2 from the germline V gene are SGHRS and YFSETQ.

The chain is built from TRBV7-9 and TRBJ1-3, with 9 bases lining up with TRBD1. Per the germline V gene, CDR1 is SEHNR and CDR2 is FQNEAQ (reference sequence). The CDR3 is 15 residues long. V lost 4 bases and J lost 3; bases outside the gene matches: 4. In DNA, the CDR3 is TGTGCCAGCAGCTGGGGACAGGGAGATGGAAACACCATATATTTT. Translation gives CASSWGQGDGNTIYF. The whole variable domain, filled in from reference TRBV7-9 and TRBJ1-3, reads DTGVSQNPRHKITKRGQNVTFRCDPISEHNRLYWYRQTLGQGPEFLTYFQNEAQLEKSRLLSDRFSAERPKGSFSTLEIQRTEQGDSAMYLCASSWGQGDGNTIYFGEGSWLTVV.

The rearrangement joins TRBV5-8 to TRBJ1-3; 8 nucleotides line up with TRBD1. The CDR3 runs 17 residues. The V gene's germline CDR1 is SGHTS and CDR2 YDEGEE. After removal of 1 base from V and 0 bases from J, the junction contained 6 bases not matched to a gene. The CDR3 bases are TGTGCCAGCAGCTTGACTAACAGGGGGGCCTCTGGAAACACCATATATTTT. As protein: CASSLTNRGASGNTIYF.

The rearrangement links TRBV7-2 to TRBJ1-3; D gene ambiguous. The CDR3 sequence is 16 residues long. V lost 1 base to trimming and J lost 0 bases, with 10 bases between them. Germline CDR1 SGHTA, CDR2 FQGNSA. The DNA of the CDR3 is TGTGCCAGCAGCTTAGGAGGGCCCGACTCTGGAAACACCATATATTTT. Amino acids: CASSLGGPDSGNTIYF. The full variable domain, with the rest looked up from reference TRBV7-2 and TRBJ1-3, is GAGVSQSPSNKVTEKGKDVELRCDPISGHTALYWYRQSLGQGLEFLIYFQGNSAPDKSGLPSDRFSAERTGGSVSTLTIQRTQQEDSAVYLCASSLGGPDSGNTIYFGEGSWLTVV.

This chain connects TRBV7-3 to TRBJ2-1; 8 bases map to TRBD2. CDR3 length: 16 residues. V lost 5 bases, J lost 9 bases, and 15 bases stayed unmatched. Germline CDR1 SGHTA, CDR2 FQGTGA. Written as DNA, the CDR3 is TGTGCCAGCAGCATAGGAGGTGGGACTAGGTTGGGTGAGCAGTTCTTC. It yields the protein CASSIGGGTRLGEQFF.

This rearrangement joins TRBV4-1 to TRBJ1-5, with 7 bases lining up with TRBD1. CDR3 size: 15 residues. From germline, CDR1 is MGHRA and CDR2 YSYEKL. The V segment lost 1 base and the J segment 5 bases; nucleotides outside the gene matches: 5. The CDR3, as DNA: TGCGCCAGCAGCCAAGCGGGACAGAACCATCAGCCCCAGCATTTT. Protein: CASSQAGQNHQPQHF.

The chain joins TRBV19 to TRBJ1-5; D may be TRBD1 (6 bases). V lost 7 bases to trimming and J lost 7 bases, with 14 bases between them. Germline CDR1 and CDR2: LNHDA and SQIVND (reference sequence). This CDR3 spans 13 amino acids. CDR3 DNA: TGTGCCAGTAATTTGGGGGCGAGGCAGCCCCAGCATTTT. It translates to CASNLGARQPQHF.

V usage is TRBV19 and J usage is TRBJ2-7, with 7 bases lining up with TRBD2. There are 13 residues in the CDR3. V lost 4 bases and J lost 2; bases outside the gene matches: 2. CDR1 LNHDA and CDR2 SQIVND come from the germline V gene (reference sequence). CDR3 in amino acids: CASSTGGAYEQYF. The CDR3 DNA sequence: TGTGCCAGTAGTACGGGAGGAGCCTACGAGCAGTACTTC.

The chain joins TRBV2 to TRBJ1-1, with TRBD1 identical over 8 bases. Germline V gene sequence: CDR1 SNHLY, CDR2 FYNNEI. J lost 0 bases, V lost 2 bases, and 2 bases had no gene match. The CDR3 covers 15 residues. The chain's CDR3 is CASSERTGMNTEAFF. The DNA of the CDR3 is TGTGCCAGCAGTGAAAGGACAGGGATGAACACTGAAGCTTTCTTT.

The CDR3 sequence: CASSLTGGPTQHF. CDR3 DNA sequence: TGTGCCAGCAGTTTAACGGGGGGTCCGACCCAGCATTTT. V is TRBV12-3 or TRBV12-4 and J is TRBJ1-5; TRBD1 is a possible D gene (5 bases). The V and J ends lost 2 bases and 11 bases respectively, with 13 bases between them. This CDR3 is built from 13 residues.

The chain uses TRBV12-3 or TRBV12-4 and TRBJ2-2; D is ambiguous. The CDR3 contains 12 residues. Trimming left V 5 bases short and J 3 bases short, with 4 bases between. Here the CDR3 DNA reads TGTGCCAGCAGTCGTCACACCGGGGAGCTGTTTTTT. Translating it yields CASSRHTGELFF.

This clone was counted a few times. The chain carries TRBV5-1 and TRBJ1-1; TRBD1 matches at 8 bases. The CDR3 is made up of 14 amino acids. The junction had 7 bases not matched to a gene; V was cut back by 5 bases and J by 4 bases. CDR1 and CDR2 from the germline V gene are SGHRS and YFSETQ. The CDR3 DNA follows: TGCGCCAGCAGGCAACCTACAGGGGGCACTGAAGCTTTCTTT. Translating it yields CASRQPTGGTEAFF.

V and J are TRBV19 and TRBJ2-7; 9 positions agree with TRBD2. The CDR3 has 14 amino acids. Germline V gene lookup returns CDR1 LNHDA and CDR2 SQIVND (reference sequence). The V and J ends lost 5 bases and 3 bases, in that order; junction bases with no gene match: 5. CDR3 DNA sequence: TGTGCCAGTAGTCGGCTAGCGGGAAACTACGAGCAGTACTTC. Translated, it gives CASSRLAGNYEQYF.

V gene TRBV2 combines with J gene TRBJ2-1; 14 bases are shared with TRBD2. J was trimmed by 6 bases and V by 7 bases; bases with no gene match: 5. Germline V CDR1 and CDR2: SNHLY, FYNNEI. The CDR3 has 15 amino acids. The DNA of the CDR3 is TGTGCCAGCATCGGGACTAGCGGGAGAGGCAATGAGCAGTTCTTC. It yields the protein CASIGTSGRGNEQFF.

This rearrangement joins TRBV29-1 to TRBJ2-1; 7 nucleotides line up with TRBD2. The J segment lost 8 bases and the V segment lost 3 bases, leaving 19 bases of the junction unmatched. This CDR3 region has 17 residues. The V gene's germline CDR1 is SQVTM and CDR2 ANQGSEA. The CDR3 sequence: CSVDGLAAARREDEQFF. CDR3 bases: TGCAGCGTTGATGGTCTAGCGGCAGCCCGAAGAGAGGATGAGCAGTTCTTC.

V and J are TRBV27 and TRBJ2-7; D gene unclear. The CDR3 contains 13 residues. CDR1 is MNHEY and CDR2 is SMNVEV in the germline V gene (reference sequence). The V gene lost 5 bases and the J gene lost 2 bases, with 10 bases spanning the gap. The CDR3 DNA reads as TGTGCCAGCAGTCCTTTTTTCCCCTACGAGCAGTACTTC. Translated: CASSPFFPYEQYF.